The 7 T cell receptor beta chains reported below all come from one sample, sequenced in a study of blood T cell repertoires in COVID-19. The data were produced by immunoSEQ multiplex PCR, yet TCRdb's version contains in-frame clones alone and is incomplete. The data show some 520,000 clones, about 88% seen once. What was sequenced was peripheral blood. These receptors came from a man aged 18 to 30 with COVID-19, enrolled during active disease.

The rearrangement uses TRBV5-1 and TRBJ2-1; no clear D. V was cut by 6 bases and J by 3 bases, with 16 bases left in between. The germline V gene encodes CDR1 SGHRS and CDR2 YFSETQ. The CDR3 is 15 residues long. The CDR3 DNA is TGCGCCAGCACGCGTGCGGTCGCCGACTACAATGAGCAGTTCTTC. This gives the protein CASTRAVADYNEQFF. Looking up the rest from reference TRBV5-1 and TRBJ2-1 gives the full variable domain: KAGVTQTPRYLIKTRGQQVTLSCSPISGHRSVSWYQQTPGQGLQFLFEYFSETQRNKGNFPGRFSGRQFSNSRSEMNVSTLELGDSALYLCASTRAVADYNEQFFGPGTRLTVL.

V is TRBV9 and J is TRBJ1-4, with D maybe TRBD1 (5 bases). This CDR3 contains 15 residues. From germline, CDR1 is SGDLS and CDR2 YYNGEE. The V end lost 0 bases, the J end lost 7 bases, and 13 bases lay between the germline ends. DNA of the CDR3: TGTGCCAGCAGCGTAGCGGGAGGGGTTGGTGAAAAACTGTTTTTT. Its translation: CASSVAGGVGEKLFF.

The chain joins TRBV19 to TRBJ2-2, with 10 bases that match TRBD1. CDR1 is LNHDA and CDR2 is SQIVND in the germline V gene (reference sequence). The CDR3 is made up of 14 amino acids. V lost 6 bases to trimming and J lost 5 bases; unmatched junction nucleotides: 3. CDR3 sequence (DNA): TGTGCCAGTAGCCGACAGGGGGCTACCGGGGAGCTGTTTTTT. It specifies CASSRQGATGELFF.

The rearrangement uses TRBV29-1 and TRBJ2-3; D remains ambiguous. Trimming removed 3 bases from V and 5 bases from J, with 6 bases in between. From germline, CDR1 is SQVTM and CDR2 ANQGSEA. The CDR3 loop spans 11 amino acids. The CDR3 DNA reads TGCAGCGTTGATCCCGGAGATACGCAGTATTTT. Its translation: CSVDPGDTQYF.

This chain links TRBV5-1 with TRBJ2-1, with 12 bases matching TRBD2. The J segment lost 7 bases and the V segment lost 4 bases, leaving 12 bases of the junction unmatched. Germline CDR1 is SGHRS and CDR2 is YFSETQ. The length of the CDR3 is 17 residues. The CDR3 DNA reads TGCGCCAGCAGCACCCGCCCGGCTAGCGGGAGGGTTAATGAGCAGTTCTTC. Amino acid sequence: CASSTRPASGRVNEQFF.

V gene TRBV7-8 combines with J gene TRBJ1-1, with a weak D call TRBD1 (5 bases). Looked up from germline, CDR1 is SGHVS and CDR2 is FQNEAQ. There are 14 residues in the CDR3. Between the trimmed V and J ends, which lost 7 bases and 0 bases, there was a span of 12 bases. The CDR3 region is CASKPLTVNTEAFF. CDR3 nucleotides: TGTGCCAGCAAACCCCTGACAGTGAACACTGAAGCTTTCTTT.

This clone was seen only once. This chain uses TRBV7-6 with TRBJ1-3; D might be TRBD1 (6 bases). From germline, CDR1 is SGHVS and CDR2 FNYEAQ. There are 17 residues in the CDR3. V lost 2 bases and J 0 bases, leaving 14 bases between the germline ends. The CDR3 bases are TGTGCCAGCAGCTTAAGTTTATGGGGGCCCTCTGGAAACACCATATATTTT. Protein sequence: CASSLSLWGPSGNTIYF.